This T cell receptor (beta chain) came from a study of blood T cell repertoires in COVID-19 (dated by TCRdb to the early 2020s). Broadly, across the study: Samples from collaborators originated in the United States, Italy and Spain and spanned both the acute and convalescent phases of COVID-19. The repertoires were released in a freely available public database meant as a resource for research on the immune response to SARS-CoV-2. Where available, HLA class I and class II types were taken from metadata supplied by the sample provider and were not determined by assay-based typing. The sample metadata nearly always contained a de-identified subject ID, COVID-19 status, age in years and sex. Samples came from the ongoing ImmuneRACE study (first 160 participants) plus 1,254 subjects from 6 global collaborators. Deeply sampled blood TCRbeta repertoires from subjects exposed to, actively infected with, or recovered from COVID-19 were included in the dataset. The prospective study material was composed of cDNA or gDNA derived from T cells, B-cell-depleted T cells, or PBMCs. General conclusions and limits of the study: The quantity of clinical and demographic metadata differed by source and by participant and was supplied without curation.

One collaborating source in Seattle enrolled patients while the patients were actively infected and followed the patients over time throughout the course of disease. Each collaborating institution followed its own protocols to collect whole blood in K2EDTA tubes. Collaborator samples were shipped for TCRbeta analysis as frozen whole blood, isolated PBMCs, or DNA extracted from either sample type. Trimming removed 2 bases from V and 3 bases from J, leaving 11 bases between the germline ends. The germline V gene specifies SGHDT as CDR1 and YYEEEE as CDR2. The CDR3 spans 14 residues, from the cysteine through the phenylalanine. The CDR3 DNA has 42 bases and is translated from base 1. The immunoSEQ Assay, a bias-controlled multiplex PCR, was used to amplify TCRbeta CDR3 regions from genomic DNA. The original methods were these. The number of nucleated cells in each sample was estimated from the amplification of reference gene primers within the assay. To quantify the absolute abundance of each unique TCRbeta CDR3 rearrangement, sequence reads were collapsed and filtered. Productive Simpson clonality was computed per sample as the square root of Simpson's diversity index over productive rearrangements. TCRdb provides this immuneACCESS table in a form limited to in-frame rearrangements. Some clones are lacking; in checked studies, under half of them reflect an unresolved V gene, and why the rest are absent is not known. The V and J calls and clone size come from that table; D and trimming were worked out from the DNA. For this sample the table gives 95,000 to 150,000 clones, of which 90% were detected only once. Together, the top ten hold 3.8% of the sample.

Note on this clone: There is no known antigen for this receptor. Per-base quality was not reported, and no clone a single base away is much larger than it.

The rearrangement joined TRBV5-6 to TRBJ1-2; the D region possibly corresponds to TRBD1 (5 bases align). This TCR was recovered from a woman aged 55-70 years with COVID-19, enrolled during active disease. The sequenced sample consisted of peripheral blood. The nucleotide sequence reads as follows: TGTGCCAGCAGCTTCGGGGGAAGGGACTATGGCTACACCTTC. It translates to CASSFGGRDYGYTF.